Below, 27 T cell receptor beta chains from the same sample are listed, as sequenced in a study of shared clonotypes between healthy human individuals. TCRdb's copy holds only in-frame clones and misses some; the assay was immunoSEQ multiplex PCR. The repertoire holds more than 2 million clones, with 85% to 95% as singletons. The sequencing sample was made of naive CD4+ T cells sorted from blood. Documented subset: CD45RA+ positively selected. These TCRs come from a man between 18 and 29 years old in good health.

The V call is TRBV27, the J call TRBJ1-1, with no clear D. Germline V gene lookup returns CDR1 MNHEY and CDR2 SMNVEV (reference sequence). CDR3 length: 14 amino acids. Trimming removed 5 bases from V and 0 bases from J, with 10 bases in between. CDR3 in amino acids: CASSVRLLNTEAFF. The CDR3 DNA is TGTGCCAGCAGTGTCCGGTTACTGAACACTGAAGCTTTCTTT.

The chain carries TRBV6-5 and TRBJ2-3, with D possibly matching TRBD2 (6 bases). Germline values: CDR1 MNHEY, CDR2 SVGAGI. Trimming pared 7 bases from V and 6 bases from J, leaving 14 bases between. The CDR3 is 13 residues long. This chain's CDR3 is CASTRDSSDTQYF. The CDR3 DNA is TGTGCCAGCACTCGGGACTCATCTGATACGCAGTATTTT.

This clone was observed once. The chain uses TRBV2 and TRBJ2-1; D ambiguous. CDR3 size: 11 residues. Germline V gene data show CDR1 as SNHLY and CDR2 as FYNNEI. Between the trimmed V and J ends, which lost 7 bases and 6 bases, there was a span of 7 bases. CDR3 sequence reads: CASTRANEQFF. The DNA for the CDR3 is TGTGCCAGCACCAGAGCCAATGAGCAGTTCTTC.

The V and J genes are TRBV6-1 and TRBJ2-1; D is possibly TRBD1 (5 bases). The CDR3 is made up of 15 amino acids. Per the germline V gene, CDR1 is MNHNS and CDR2 is SASEGT. Trimming cost V 4 bases and J 0 bases, with 10 bases left between them. The CDR3 DNA sequence: TGTGCCAGCAGTGCCACAGGTGACTCCTACAATGAGCAGTTCTTC. Translating it yields CASSATGDSYNEQFF.

The chain is built from TRBV6-5 and TRBJ2-7; D is possibly TRBD2 (5 bases). This CDR3 spans 14 amino acids. Germline CDR1 reads MNHEY; CDR2 reads SVGAGI. V lost 6 bases, J lost 3 bases, and 15 bases lay in between. CDR3 nucleotide sequence: TGTGCCAGCAGCGATAGACTACGGAGCTACGAGCAGTACTTC. Protein product: CASSDRLRSYEQYF.

This chain uses TRBV5-8 with TRBJ2-6; the match to TRBD1 covers 8 bases. Trimming removed 0 bases from V and 2 bases from J; junction bases left unmatched: 4. This CDR3 has 17 residues. Per germline, CDR1 SGHTS and CDR2 YDEGEE. CDR3 DNA: TGTGCCAGCAGCTTGGGACAGGGGAAACCTGGGGCCAACGTCCTGACTTTC. Encoded protein: CASSLGQGKPGANVLTF.

This sequence joins TRBV19 and TRBJ1-1; D gene ambiguous. V lost 0 bases to trimming and J lost 0 bases, with 8 bases between them. The CDR3 runs to 15 residues. Germline-derived CDR1 and CDR2 are LNHDA and SQIVND (reference sequence). CDR3: CASSIDRTMNTEAFF. CDR3 nucleotides: TGTGCCAGTAGTATAGACAGGACGATGAACACTGAAGCTTTCTTT.

The sample holds one count of this clone. This chain joins TRBV5-1 and TRBJ2-5; 8 nucleotides align to TRBD1. J lost 5 bases, V lost 0 bases, and 6 bases had no gene match. CDR3 length: 15 amino acids. Per germline, CDR1 SGHRS and CDR2 YFSETQ. Here the CDR3 DNA reads TGCGCCAGCAGCTTGGAGTCAGGGGGCAGGGAGACCCAGTACTTC. As protein: CASSLESGGRETQYF.

The chain couples TRBV6-6 to TRBJ1-1, with D unclear. The CDR3 consists of 13 residues. Deletions cut 2 bases from V and 5 bases from J, with 9 bases between. CDR1 is MNHNY, CDR2 SVGAGI, per germline (reference sequence). CDR3 sequence: CASSYAPATEAFF. The CDR3 coding sequence is TGTGCCAGCAGTTACGCTCCAGCGACTGAAGCTTTCTTT.

The chain recombines TRBV6-5 with TRBJ1-5; D perhaps matches TRBD1 (6 bases). This CDR3 is built from 14 residues. The V gene lost 2 bases and the J gene lost 6 bases, with 11 bases spanning the gap. Germline V lookup: CDR1 MNHEY, CDR2 SVGAGI. CDR3 region: CASSYLGAGQPQHF. The CDR3 DNA follows: TGTGCCAGCAGTTACCTGGGGGCGGGTCAGCCCCAGCATTTT.

The chain couples TRBV5-4 to TRBJ1-4, with 7 bases fitting TRBD1. J gave up 5 bases and V 4 bases, and 5 bases lay outside the gene matches. This CDR3 spans 14 amino acids. Germline V gene sequence: CDR1 SGHNT, CDR2 YYREEE (reference sequence). For the CDR3, the DNA is TGTGCCAGCAGCCGCGGGACAGTAAATGAAAAACTGTTTTTT. Its translation: CASSRGTVNEKLFF.

This clone was counted once. The V and J genes are TRBV5-1 and TRBJ2-3, with D possibly being TRBD2 (6 bases). The CDR3 has 15 residues. The V gene lost 1 base and the J gene lost 5 bases, with 14 bases spanning the gap. Germline V gene data show CDR1 as SGHRS and CDR2 as YFSETQ. CDR3 coding DNA: TGCGCCAGCAGCTTGCTTGGCCGAGCGGGAGATACGCAGTATTTT. It codes for CASSLLGRAGDTQYF.

The CDR3 sequence is CASSLAGHQTEAFF. CDR3 sequence (DNA): TGCGCCAGCAGCTTGGCAGGACACCAAACCGAAGCTTTCTTT. The rearrangement joins TRBV5-1 to TRBJ1-1; TRBD1 might be the D (5 bases). V was shortened by 0 bases and J by 8 bases, with 14 bases between the two germline ends. This CDR3 region has 14 residues. In germline, CDR1 is SGHRS, CDR2 YFSETQ.

A note on this clone: The sample holds other DNA sequences that translate to the same CDR3. The gene calls are TRBV2 and TRBJ2-2; no clear D gene. V was cut by 7 bases and J by 0 bases, with 9 bases left in between. Germline V gene data show CDR1 as SNHLY and CDR2 as FYNNEI. There are 14 residues in the CDR3. The CDR3 reads CASTGTPNTGELFF. In DNA, the CDR3 is TGTGCCAGCACCGGCACCCCGAACACCGGGGAGCTGTTTTTT.

The chain couples TRBV10-3 to TRBJ2-7; D unclear. The CDR3 is made up of 13 amino acids. Germline CDR1 is ENHRY and CDR2 is SYGVKD. Trimming shortened V by 11 bases and J by 3 bases, and 17 bases separated the two germline ends. CDR3 amino acids: CAACYGRNYEQYF. Here the CDR3 DNA reads TGTGCCGCTTGCTATGGACGGAACTACGAGCAGTACTTC.

The gene calls are TRBV13 and TRBJ2-7, with D tentatively TRBD2 (5 bases). The V end was cut by 5 bases, the J end by 5 bases, with 22 bases between. This CDR3 has 16 residues. Germline V lookup: CDR1 PRHDT, CDR2 FYEKMQ (reference sequence). The CDR3 protein is CASSLYFTPPGNEQYF. For the CDR3, the DNA is TGTGCCAGCAGCCTATACTTCACCCCCCCCGGGAACGAGCAGTACTTC.

This clone was recorded once. The V and J genes are TRBV28 and TRBJ1-4; 9 positions agree with TRBD1. J gave up 7 bases and V 2 bases, and 5 bases lay outside the gene matches. In germline, CDR1 is MDHEN, CDR2 SYDVKM. The CDR3 totals 15 residues. For the CDR3, the DNA is TGTGCCAGCAGTTTACCCGGGACAGGGCTTGAAAAACTGTTTTTT. It translates to CASSLPGTGLEKLFF.

The gene calls are TRBV2 and TRBJ2-1; D call uncertain. From germline, CDR1 is SNHLY and CDR2 FYNNEI. V gave up 4 bases and J gave up 9 bases, with 19 bases separating them. This CDR3 comprises 15 residues. The DNA of the CDR3 is TGTGCCAGCAGTGGGACGGGTTTCTCCGCCGGTGAGCAGTTCTTC. Translated, it gives CASSGTGFSAGEQFF.

The rearrangement links TRBV30 to TRBJ2-5; no reliable D call. V lost 3 bases and J lost 4, with 12 bases in between. The CDR3 is 13 amino acids. Germline CDR1 reads GTSNPN; CDR2 reads SVGIG (reference sequence). Written as DNA, the CDR3 is TGTGCCTGGAGGACACTCGATTTAGAGACCCAGTACTTC. It translates to CAWRTLDLETQYF.

The chain uses TRBV7-9 and TRBJ1-2, with D maybe TRBD1 (5 bases). Germline CDR1 SEHNR, CDR2 FQNEAQ (reference sequence). The CDR3 loop spans 13 amino acids. V shed 7 bases and J shed 3 bases, with 12 bases lying between them. CDR3 DNA: TGTGCCAGCATCGCCCAGGGCGACTATGGCTACACCTTC. It specifies CASIAQGDYGYTF.

This clone turned up a few times. The chain combines TRBV29-1 with TRBJ2-3; TRBD2 might be the D (5 bases). CDR1 and CDR2 (germline): SQVTM, ANQGSEA. This CDR3 is built from 11 residues. V lost 7 bases to trimming and J lost 0 bases, with 5 bases between them. CDR3 DNA sequence: TGCAGCGGAGGGAGCACAGATACGCAGTATTTT. Translating it yields CSGGSTDTQYF.

The chain uses TRBV28 and TRBJ1-5, with D hard to call. This CDR3 contains 15 residues. Germline values: CDR1 MDHEN, CDR2 SYDVKM. V was shortened by 5 bases and J by 4 bases, with 15 bases between the two germline ends. The CDR3 reads CASSTFGRKNQPQHF. CDR3 DNA: TGTGCCAGCAGTACATTTGGGAGGAAAAATCAGCCCCAGCATTTT.

The gene calls are TRBV19 and TRBJ1-2; no definite D call. Trimming took off 4 bases at V and 4 bases at J, with 16 bases between the two ends. CDR3 size: 15 residues. Germline V gene lookup returns CDR1 LNHDA and CDR2 SQIVND (reference sequence). CDR3 in amino acids: CASSRQPAASYGYTF. The CDR3 DNA sequence: TGTGCCAGTAGTAGACAACCCGCAGCTTCCTATGGCTACACCTTC. Together with reference TRBV19 and TRBJ1-2, the CDR3 gives the full variable domain: DGGITQSPKYLFRKEGQNVTLSCEQNLNHDAMYWYRQDPGQGLRLIYYSQIVNDFQKGDIAEGYSVSREKKESFPLTVTSAQKNPTAFYLCASSRQPAASYGYTFGSGTRLTVV.

The V call is TRBV19, the J call TRBJ2-1, with D perhaps TRBD2 (6 bases). The CDR3 runs to 15 residues. V was pared by 5 bases and J by 5 bases, with 16 bases between. Looked up from germline, CDR1 is LNHDA and CDR2 is SQIVND (reference sequence). CDR3 region: CASSSQAGTHNEQFF. DNA for the CDR3: TGTGCCAGTAGTTCCCAGGCGGGGACCCACAATGAGCAGTTCTTC.

The chain employs TRBV7-9 and TRBJ1-1; perhaps TRBD1 as D (5 bases). V lost 5 bases to trimming and J lost 0 bases, with 13 bases between them. Germline V gene data show CDR1 as SEHNR and CDR2 as FQNEAQ (reference sequence). There are 15 residues in the CDR3. The CDR3 DNA reads TGTGCCAGCAGCCTCTCGGACACTTTGAACACTGAAGCTTTCTTT. Protein: CASSLSDTLNTEAFF.

The chain has TRBV6-5 and TRBJ2-1, with D tentatively TRBD2 (6 bases). Looked up from germline, CDR1 is MNHEY and CDR2 is SVGAGI. Trimming left V 7 bases short and J 7 bases short, with 14 bases between. This CDR3 comprises 13 residues. CDR3 in amino acids: CASKVDGGNEQFF. Written as DNA, the CDR3 is TGTGCCAGCAAGGTGGATGGAGGGAATGAGCAGTTCTTC.

CDR3 sequence reads: CASSATLLGPMNTEAFF. For the CDR3, the DNA is TGTGCCAGCAGCGCCACCCTTCTCGGCCCTATGAACACTGAAGCTTTCTTT. V and J are TRBV9 and TRBJ1-1; no reliable D call. Trimming removed 3 bases from V and 0 bases from J, with 18 bases in between. Germline assignment: CDR1 SGDLS and CDR2 YYNGEE. CDR3 length equals 17 residues.